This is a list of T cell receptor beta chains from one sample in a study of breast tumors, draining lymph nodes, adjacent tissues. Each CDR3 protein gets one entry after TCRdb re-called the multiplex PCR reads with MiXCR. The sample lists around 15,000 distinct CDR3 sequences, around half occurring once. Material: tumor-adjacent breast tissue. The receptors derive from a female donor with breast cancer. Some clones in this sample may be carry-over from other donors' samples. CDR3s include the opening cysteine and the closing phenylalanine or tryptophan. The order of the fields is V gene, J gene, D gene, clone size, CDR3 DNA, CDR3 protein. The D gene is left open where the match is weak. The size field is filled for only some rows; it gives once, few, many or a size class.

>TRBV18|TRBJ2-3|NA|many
TGTGCCAGCTCACCACCCTCCCAGGGAGATACGCAGTATTTT
CASSPPSQGDTQYF
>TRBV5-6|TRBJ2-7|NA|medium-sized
TGTGCCAGCAGCCCCACGGAGAGAGAATACTACGAGCAGTACTTC
CASSPTEREYYEQYF
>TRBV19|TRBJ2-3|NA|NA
TGTGCCAGTACCGGAGATACGCAGTATTTT
CASTGDTQYF
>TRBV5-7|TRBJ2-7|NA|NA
TGTGCCAGCAGTCCCCGGTACTCGGAATCCTACGAGCAGTACTTC
CASSPRYSESYEQYF
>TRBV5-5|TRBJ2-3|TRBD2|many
TGTGCCAGCTCTCGGGAGGTGGGGACAGATACGCAGTATTTT
CASSREVGTDTQYF
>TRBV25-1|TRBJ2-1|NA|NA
TGTGCCAGCAGTGACCCCAAGTACAGGGATGACGGGAGATTCTACAATGAGCAGTTCTTC
CASSDPKYRDDGRFYNEQFF
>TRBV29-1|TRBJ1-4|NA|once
TGCAGCGTTGTTGCGGGATCTGTCTACAATGAAAAACCGTTTTTT
CSVVAGSVYNEKPFF
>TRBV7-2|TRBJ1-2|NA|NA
TGTGCCAGCAGCTTAGATTGGGGCACAGCCTTC
CASSLDWGTAF
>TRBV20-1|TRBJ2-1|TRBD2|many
TGCAGTGCTAGAAATCAAGCGGGAGCCCTGAATGAGCAGTTCTTC
CSARNQAGALNEQFF
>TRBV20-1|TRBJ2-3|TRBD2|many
TGCAGTGCTAGAGATATCCGGGGGGCGGGAGGAGCAGATACGCAGTATTTT
CSARDIRGAGGADTQYF
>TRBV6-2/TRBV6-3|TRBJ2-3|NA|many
TGTGCCAGCAGTTACCCTCCCGGGAAGGGTACGCAGTATTTT
CASSYPPGKGTQYF
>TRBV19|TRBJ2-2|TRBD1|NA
TGTGCCAGTAGTACTCCGGGACAGGGGTTATTGTCCACCGGGGAGCTGTTTTTT
CASSTPGQGLLSTGELFF